A selection of T cell receptor beta chains follows, all from one sample in a study of cytomegalovirus exposure and HLA in healthy donors. Repertoires were generated with immunoSEQ multiplex PCR, while TCRdb's copy carries only in-frame clones and drops some. Of 25,000 to 30,000 clones in the sample, 60% to 80% were seen once. What was sequenced was PBMCs. All receptors derive from a male donor in good health and CMV-seropositive. Both conserved end residues are part of each CDR3. A D gene is named only where the DNA matches it firmly. Rows give clone size only sometimes, using once, few, many, or a class for an expanded clone.

V	size	D	J	CDR3	DNA
TRBV10-3	-	-	TRBJ2-4	CAISDKGHLAKNIQYF	TGTGCCATCAGTGACAAGGGACACTTAGCCAAAAACATTCAGTACTTC
TRBV5-1	-	-	TRBJ1-1	CASSWDSGGTAFF	TGCGCCAGCAGCTGGGATAGCGGGGGGACAGCTTTCTTT
TRBV29-1	-	TRBD2	TRBJ2-3	CSVLAGRTDTQYF	TGCAGCGTTCTAGCGGGGCGCACAGATACGCAGTATTTT
TRBV5-1	once	-	TRBJ1-5	CASSEGTQTNQPQHF	TGCGCCAGCAGCGAGGGGACTCAGACTAATCAGCCCCAGCATTTT
TRBV5-1	-	-	TRBJ1-1	CASSLGAMNTEAFF	TGCGCCAGCAGCTTGGGTGCGATGAACACTGAAGCTTTCTTT
TRBV5-8	few	TRBD2	TRBJ2-5	CASSLGRGVQETQYF	TGTGCCAGCAGCTTGGGCCGGGGGGTCCAAGAGACCCAGTACTTC
TRBV6-1	few	TRBD1	TRBJ1-1	CASIAQGGKTEAFF	TGTGCCAGCATCGCCCAGGGGGGAAAGACTGAAGCTTTCTTT
TRBV4-1	-	-	TRBJ2-6	CASSQATGRGANVLTF	TGCGCCAGCAGCCAAGCGACAGGGAGGGGGGCCAACGTCCTGACTTTC
TRBV5-1	once	-	TRBJ1-4	CAFTSGSEKLFF	TGCGCTTTTACTTCGGGAAGTGAAAAACTGTTTTTT
TRBV9	-	TRBD2	TRBJ2-1	CASSVGGSGSFDEQFF	TGTGCCAGCAGCGTAGGGGGTAGCGGGAGTTTCGATGAGCAGTTCTTC
TRBV6-1	-	TRBD2	TRBJ2-1	CASSELAGGYNEQFF	TGTGCCAGCAGTGAACTAGCGGGAGGGTACAATGAGCAGTTCTTC